This T cell receptor (beta chain) was retrieved from a study of shared clonotypes between healthy human individuals. TCRdb keeps only in-frame clones here, not all; method: immunoSEQ multiplex PCR. This sample has about 190,000 clones, with 65% to 80% found just once. The sample holds one count of this clone. This CDR3 has 16 residues. Trimming stripped 4 bases from V and 2 bases from J, with 18 bases between. Per germline, CDR1 MNHEY and CDR2 SVGAGI. The chain recombines TRBV6-5 with TRBJ2-7; a possible D gene is TRBD1 (5 bases). This TCR was recovered from a man aged 25 to 45 in good health. The sample comprised memory CD4+ T cells sorted from blood. Noted subset: CD45RA-negative fraction. CDR3 in amino acids: CASSSRPGQGAYEQYF. CDR3 in DNA: TGTGCCAGCAGTTCCCGGCCTGGGCAGGGCGCCTACGAGCAGTACTTC.